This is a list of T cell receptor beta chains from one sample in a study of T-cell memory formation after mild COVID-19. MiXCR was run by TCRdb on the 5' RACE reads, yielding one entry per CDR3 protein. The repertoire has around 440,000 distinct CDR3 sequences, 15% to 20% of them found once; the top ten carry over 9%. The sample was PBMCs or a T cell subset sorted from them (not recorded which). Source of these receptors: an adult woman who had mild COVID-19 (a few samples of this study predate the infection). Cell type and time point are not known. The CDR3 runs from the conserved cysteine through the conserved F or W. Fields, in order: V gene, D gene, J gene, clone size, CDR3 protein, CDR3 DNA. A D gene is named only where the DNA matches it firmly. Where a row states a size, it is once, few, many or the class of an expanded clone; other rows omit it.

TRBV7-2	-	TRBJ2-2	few	CASSLTPWEAGELFF	TGTGCCAGCAGCTTGACCCCCTGGGAAGCCGGGGAGCTGTTTTTT
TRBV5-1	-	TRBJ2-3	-	CASSLIGEESTDTQYF	TGCGCCAGCAGCTTGATCGGGGAGGAAAGCACAGATACGCAGTATTTT
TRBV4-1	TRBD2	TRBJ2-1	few	CASSQDQTSGREGEQFF	TGCGCCAGCAGCCAAGATCAAACTAGCGGGAGGGAGGGTGAGCAGTTCTTC
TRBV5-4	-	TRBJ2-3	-	CASRQMEGDTQYF	TGTGCCAGCAGGCAAATGGAAGGAGATACGCAGTATTTT
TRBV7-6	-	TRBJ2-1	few	CASSLPDNEQFF	TGTGCCAGCAGCTTGCCCGACAATGAGCAGTTCTTC
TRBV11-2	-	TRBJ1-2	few	CASSSRVYGYTF	TGTGCCAGCAGCTCAAGGGTCTATGGCTACACCTTC
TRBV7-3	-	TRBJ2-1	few	CASSEGAGGMGGEQFF	TGTGCCAGCAGCGAAGGGGCTGGCGGGATGGGAGGTGAGCAGTTCTTC
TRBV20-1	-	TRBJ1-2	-	CSGAVANYGYTF	TGCAGTGGGGCAGTAGCTAACTATGGCTACACCTTC
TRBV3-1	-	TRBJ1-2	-	CASSLRVSLNPDYGYTF	TGTGCCAGCAGCCTCCGGGTTAGCCTAAACCCCGACTATGGCTACACCTTC
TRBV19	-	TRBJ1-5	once	CASTLGRSGQPQHF	TGTGCCAGTACCTTAGGAAGATCGGGGCAGCCCCAGCATTTT
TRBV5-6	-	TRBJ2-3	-	CASSLGPASFTDTQYF	TGTGCCAGCAGCTTGGGGCCCGCCAGTTTTACAGATACGCAGTATTTT
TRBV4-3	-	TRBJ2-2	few	CASSQLVREFAGELFF	TGCGCCAGCAGCCAATTAGTACGAGAATTTGCCGGGGAGCTGTTTTTT
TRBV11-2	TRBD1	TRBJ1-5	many	CASSLGEAGQGFQPQHF	TGTGCCAGCAGCTTAGGCGAGGCGGGACAGGGGTTTCAGCCCCAGCATTTT
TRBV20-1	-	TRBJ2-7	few	CSAKSGEASEQYF	TGCAGTGCTAAGTCCGGGGAAGCGTCCGAGCAGTACTTC
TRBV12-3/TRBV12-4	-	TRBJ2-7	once	CASRTGHRYTEQYF	TGTGCCAGCAGAACGGGACATCGGTATACCGAGCAGTACTTC
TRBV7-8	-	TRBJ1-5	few	CASSLVSGVNSNQPQHF	TGTGCCAGCAGCTTAGTGTCAGGGGTAAATAGCAATCAGCCCCAGCATTTT
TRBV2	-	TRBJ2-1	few	CASQEGGSYNEQFF	TGTGCCAGCCAGGAGGGGGGCTCCTACAATGAGCAGTTCTTC
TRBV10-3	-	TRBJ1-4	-	CAISEEQLNEKLFF	TGTGCCATCAGTGAAGAGCAGCTTAATGAAAAACTGTTTTTT
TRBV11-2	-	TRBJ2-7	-	CASSFRYEQYF	TGTGCCAGCAGCTTCCGGTACGAGCAGTACTTC
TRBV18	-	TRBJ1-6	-	CASSPLRRDSNSPLHF	TGTGCCAGCTCGCCCCTCCGACGGGATAGTAATTCACCCCTCCACTTT
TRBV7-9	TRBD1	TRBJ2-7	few	CASRSSGTGIYEQYF	TGTGCCAGCAGGTCGTCCGGGACAGGGATCTACGAGCAGTACTTC
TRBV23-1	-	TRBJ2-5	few	CASSQPGLLETQYF	TGCGCCAGCAGTCAACCGGGACTCTTGGAGACCCAGTACTTC
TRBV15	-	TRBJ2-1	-	CAARGPSSYNEQFF	TGTGCCGCTCGGGGGCCCAGCTCCTACAATGAGCAGTTCTTC
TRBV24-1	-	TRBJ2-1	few	CATSDFTGDSYNEQFF	TGTGCCACCAGTGATTTCACGGGGGACTCCTACAATGAGCAGTTCTTC
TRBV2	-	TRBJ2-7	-	CASSARQALYEQYF	TGTGCCAGCAGTGCCCGACAGGCCCTCTACGAGCAGTACTTC